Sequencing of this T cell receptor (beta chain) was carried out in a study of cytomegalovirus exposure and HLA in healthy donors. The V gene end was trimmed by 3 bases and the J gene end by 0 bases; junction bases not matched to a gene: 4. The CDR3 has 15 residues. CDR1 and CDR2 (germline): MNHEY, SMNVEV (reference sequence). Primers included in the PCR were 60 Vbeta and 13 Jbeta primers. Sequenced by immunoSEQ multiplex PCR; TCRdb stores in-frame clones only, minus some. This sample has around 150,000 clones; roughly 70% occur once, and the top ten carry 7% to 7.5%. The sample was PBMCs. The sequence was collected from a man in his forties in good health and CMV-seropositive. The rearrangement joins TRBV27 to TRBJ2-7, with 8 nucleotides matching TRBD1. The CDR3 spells CASSFRQGSSYEQYF. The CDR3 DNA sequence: TGTGCCAGCAGTTTTCGACAGGGGAGCTCCTACGAGCAGTACTTC.